These T cell receptor beta chains were read from a single sample in a study of T cells in Graves' hyperthyroidism and ophthalmopathy. One entry per CDR3 protein results from TCRdb running MiXCR on the multiplex PCR reads. This repertoire shows 600,000 to 900,000 distinct CDR3 sequences, less than 20% found once; its top ten account for over 7.5%. The sequencing input was blood. The origin of the receptors is a man aged 18 to 30 with Graves' hyperthyroidism. Both conserved end residues are part of each CDR3. D genes are given only for firm matches. The size field is filled for only some rows; it gives once, few, many or a size class.

TRBV4-1,TRBD1,.,TRBJ2-7,TGCGCCAGCAGCCGGACGGGACAGGGGATACCCCACGAGCAGTACTTC,CASSRTGQGIPHEQYF
TRBV27,.,few,TRBJ2-3,TGTGCCAGCGGCTGGTCGGGGATTGGGACAGATACGCAGTATTTT,CASGWSGIGTDTQYF
TRBV4-2,TRBD2,.,TRBJ2-3,TGTGCCAGCAGCCGGGGGACTAGCGGGAGGGACCCCCCAGATACGCAGTATTTT,CASSRGTSGRDPPDTQYF
TRBV13,.,few,TRBJ1-1,TGTGCCAGCAGCTTATATCAGGGACCCTCGAACACTGAAGCTTTCTTT,CASSLYQGPSNTEAFF
TRBV20-1,.,few,TRBJ2-7,TGCAGTGCAAAGGCCAGGGTTCGGCACGAGCAGTACTTC,CSAKARVRHEQYF
TRBV5-1,TRBD1,few,TRBJ2-7,TGCGCCAGCAGCTTGGGGCCGGACAGGGCCGAGCAGTACTTC,CASSLGPDRAEQYF
TRBV3-1,.,.,TRBJ2-3,TGTGCCAGCAGCCAAGATGAGAGGGATACGCAGTATTTT,CASSQDERDTQYF
TRBV20-1,.,few,TRBJ2-5,TGCAGTGCTAATCAAGAGACCCAGTACTTC,CSANQETQYF
TRBV20-1,.,.,TRBJ1-6,TGCAGTGCTAGAGTAGGAGTAAGCTCCTATAATTCACCCCTCCACTTT,CSARVGVSSYNSPLHF
TRBV7-2,.,few,TRBJ2-1,TGTGCCAGCAGCTTAGTTCTCGGTGAGCAGTTCTTC,CASSLVLGEQFF
TRBV18,.,.,TRBJ1-5,TGTGCCAGCTCCGAGCAGGGCTTGCGCAATCAGCCCCAGCATTTT,CASSEQGLRNQPQHF
TRBV9,.,.,TRBJ2-7,TGTGCCAGCAGCGTAGGGATGGAGAACTACGAGCAGTACTTC,CASSVGMENYEQYF
TRBV11-2,.,many,TRBJ2-5,TGTGCCAGCAGCTTAAGAGAAGGGGGTGCCCAAGAGACCCAGTACTTC,CASSLREGGAQETQYF
TRBV20-1,TRBD2,.,TRBJ2-7,TGCAGTGCTCCGGGACTAACATTCTACGAGCAGTACTTC,CSAPGLTFYEQYF
TRBV4-1,.,.,TRBJ2-2,TGCGCCAGCAGCCCCCTGTGGCTCAGCGGCCCGAACACCGGGGAGCTGTTTTTT,CASSPLWLSGPNTGELFF
TRBV20-1,.,.,TRBJ2-5,TGCAGTGCTAGAGATAGGACAACGGGGTACTTC,CSARDRTTGYF
TRBV4-1,.,few,TRBJ2-7,TGCGCCAGCAGCCAAGATCGGCAGGGTTCCTACGAGCAGTACTTC,CASSQDRQGSYEQYF
TRBV7-9,.,.,TRBJ2-1,TGTGCCAGCAGCCCCCTATTGAGGCGGGTGGCCTTGGCTGAGCAGTTCTTC,CASSPLLRRVALAEQFF